The sequence of this TCR beta chain was determined in a study of shared clonotypes between healthy human individuals. Study observations and caveats: Around 4.7% of naive CD4 clonotypes were shared across a handful of donors.

V lost 10 bases, J lost 0 bases, and 15 bases lay in between. CDR1 and CDR2 from the germline V gene are MDHEN and SYDVKM. This CDR3 comprises 14 residues. All donors qualified as healthy HIV-negative adults and had experienced no recent acute infections or vaccinations. As regards this clone: Its antigen is unknown.

Across several immunoSEQ plates, the genomic DNA of each subset was split evenly. The data were produced by immunoSEQ multiplex PCR, yet TCRdb's version contains in-frame clones alone and is incomplete. The table shows over a million clones, with around 82% occurring only once. The sequencing sample was made of memory CD4+ T cells from PBMCs. As to subset: CD45RA-negative fraction. This sequence was found in a man aged 18 to 29 in good health. Some clones in this sample may be carry-over from other donors' samples. The rearrangement uses TRBV28 and TRBJ1-1; D may be TRBD1 (5 bases). The CDR3 sequence: CATHVGGMNTEAFF. In DNA form, the CDR3 reads TGTGCCACCCACGTGGGGGGGATGAACACTGAAGCTTTCTTT. Drawing the rest from reference TRBV28 and TRBJ1-1, the complete variable domain is DVKVTQSSRYLVKRTGEKVFLECVQDMDHENMFWYRQDPGLGLRLIYFSYDVKMKEKGDIPEGYSVSREKKERFSLILESASTNQTSMYLCATHVGGMNTEAFFGQGTRLTVV.